The next 30 T cell receptor beta chains were all read from a single sample in a study of chemoradiotherapy in HPV16-positive cancers. Produced via immunoSEQ multiplex PCR; TCRdb's table is partial and in-frame only. The table includes around 6,300 clones, 80% to 95% detected once. The sequencing here drew on blood, taken from a patient who underwent chemoradiotherapy. These receptors came from a human donor with HPV-associated anogenital cancer.

The chain is built from TRBV9 and TRBJ2-5; 9 nucleotides align to TRBD2. V was pared by 4 bases and J by 1 base, with 8 bases of the junction left unmatched. The CDR3 runs 16 residues. Germline V gives CDR1 SGDLS, CDR2 YYNGEE. The CDR3 sequence: CASSTLLAGSQETQYF. Here the CDR3 DNA reads TGTGCCAGCAGCACCCTACTAGCGGGCAGCCAAGAGACCCAGTACTTC.

The chain links TRBV27 to TRBJ2-7, with 9 bases aligning to TRBD1. V gave up 3 bases and J gave up 3 bases; unmatched junction bases: 6. The CDR3 has 15 amino acids. The germline CDR1 and CDR2 sequences are MNHEY and SMNVEV (reference sequence). The CDR3 sequence is CASSFLDRGRYEQYF. The DNA for the CDR3 is TGTGCCAGCAGTTTCCTGGACAGGGGTCGCTACGAGCAGTACTTC.

A single count supports this clone. The V call is TRBV7-2, the J call TRBJ1-6; 7 bases map to TRBD1. The CDR3 has 15 amino acids. Germline trimming cut 2 bases from V and 7 bases from J; bases unmatched to any gene: 5. Germline V gives CDR1 SGHTA, CDR2 FQGNSA. In DNA form, the CDR3 reads TGTGCCAGCAGCTTATCGCCCAGGGGGAATTCACCCCTCCACTTT. It codes for CASSLSPRGNSPLHF.

This clone was found once. V gene TRBV19 combines with J gene TRBJ1-6; a weak D match, TRBD1 (5 bases). The CDR3 has 14 amino acids. The germline V gene encodes CDR1 LNHDA and CDR2 SQIVND (reference sequence). With 6 bases removed from V and 7 bases from J, the gap between germline ends came to 13 bases. CDR3 residues: CASSSGQTNSPLHF. The CDR3 region has the DNA TGTGCCAGTAGCTCGGGGCAGACGAATTCACCCCTCCACTTT.

The chain uses TRBV11-2 and TRBJ2-1; TRBD2 matches at 8 bases. The CDR3 contains 12 residues. CDR1 and CDR2 (germline): SGHAT, FQNNGV. V was clipped by 10 bases and J by 3 bases; unmatched bases: 2. CDR3 sequence reads: CATGGVYNEQFF. Here the CDR3 DNA reads TGTGCCACCGGGGGGGTCTACAATGAGCAGTTCTTC.

V usage is TRBV30 and J usage is TRBJ1-1, with a weak D call TRBD1 (5 bases). The CDR3 has 15 amino acids. Germline V gene data show CDR1 as GTSNPN and CDR2 as SVGIG (reference sequence). Trimming removed 2 bases at V and 2 bases at J, with 15 bases between. The CDR3 DNA follows: TGTGCCTGGAGTAAAAACGAAACAGGTAACACTGAAGCTTTCTTT. Translated: CAWSKNETGNTEAFF.

CDR3 amino acids: CASKGLGPQNTEAFF. The DNA for the CDR3 is TGTGCCAGCAAAGGTCTTGGTCCTCAAAACACTGAAGCTTTCTTT. The rearrangement joins TRBV7-9 to TRBJ1-1; D is ambiguous. V lost 7 bases to trimming and J lost 2 bases, with 17 bases between them. Germline CDR1 and CDR2: SEHNR and FQNEAQ (reference sequence). The CDR3 is 15 residues long.

The chain carries TRBV20-1 and TRBJ2-7, with D unresolved. The germline V and J ends were trimmed by 6 bases and 2 bases, with 8 bases remaining between them. Germline V CDR1 and CDR2: DFQATT, SNEGSKA (reference sequence). This CDR3 spans 11 amino acids. The CDR3 DNA reads TGCAGTGCCCCTCTTACCTACGAGCAGTACTTC. This codes for CSAPLTYEQYF.

This chain joins TRBV15 and TRBJ1-1; 9 bases match TRBD1. Trimming at V came to 3 bases and at J to 10 bases, leaving 12 bases not matched to a gene. CDR1 is LNHNV, CDR2 YYDKDF, per germline (reference sequence). CDR3 size: 15 residues. As DNA, the CDR3 is TGTGCCACCAGCAGCGTTAGACCGGGACAGGGACCAGCTTTCTTT. Protein sequence: CATSSVRPGQGPAFF.

The chain combines TRBV6-5 with TRBJ2-5, with a weak D call TRBD1 (6 bases). The J call may be faulty, since TRBJ2-7 better matches the DNA end. In germline, CDR1 is MNHEY, CDR2 SVGAGI. This CDR3 is 13 amino acids long. CDR3 coding DNA: TGTGCCAGCAGAAAACAGGGTGAAAACGAGCAGTACTTC. This translates into CASRKQGENEQYF.

The genes are TRBV28 and TRBJ2-1; the D gene is possibly TRBD1 (6 bases). The CDR3 is 11 amino acids. Germline CDR1 is MDHEN and CDR2 is SYDVKM. V was cut by 5 bases and J by 14 bases, with 13 bases left in between. The CDR3 sequence is CASSTGHPEFF. The CDR3 DNA reads as TGTGCCAGCAGTACGGGACACCCAGAGTTCTTC.

The chain recombines TRBV11-3 with TRBJ2-5, with TRBD1 as a possible D gene (6 bases). The DNA end is a closer match to TRBJ2-7, so the J assignment may be wrong. CDR3 size: 16 residues. The germline CDR1 and CDR2 sequences are SGHNT and YENEEA. The CDR3 DNA is TGTGCCAGCAGCTTAGATGTCGGGCCAGGGGTTGACGAGCAGTACTTC. Its protein product is CASSLDVGPGVDEQYF.

This clone was seen a single time. The J gene is TRBJ1-1, the V gene TRBV11-2; tentative D call: TRBD1 (6 bases). CDR3 length: 14 amino acids. V was shortened by 6 bases and J by 1 base, with 12 bases between the two germline ends. CDR1 and CDR2 from the germline V gene are SGHAT and FQNNGV. The chain's CDR3 is CASRFGGPNTEAFF. The CDR3 DNA reads as TGTGCCAGCAGATTCGGGGGGCCGAACACTGAAGCTTTCTTT.

The V and J genes are TRBV6-1 and TRBJ1-2; D is ambiguous. The CDR3 totals 13 residues. Germline CDR1 MNHNS, CDR2 SASEGT. Trimming removed 8 bases from V and 4 bases from J, with 14 bases in between. CDR3 sequence (DNA): TGTGCCAGCTTTGAGCCGGGTAGCTATGGCTACACCTTC. Amino acid sequence: CASFEPGSYGYTF.

J is TRBJ2-7 and V is TRBV4-3, with TRBD1 matching 11 bases. Trimming at V came to 4 bases and at J to 2 bases, leaving 1 base not matched to a gene. Germline CDR1 is LGHNA and CDR2 is YSLEER. The CDR3 has 14 residues. CDR3 sequence reads: CASSRGQGAYEQYF. CDR3 in DNA: TGCGCCAGCAGCCGGGGACAGGGGGCCTACGAGCAGTACTTC.

The chain has TRBV11-3 and TRBJ2-5, with 7 bases matching TRBD2. TRBJ2-7 matches the DNA end more closely, so the J call is doubtful. CDR3 size: 14 residues. CDR1 and CDR2 (germline): SGHNT, YENEEA. The CDR3 loop is CASSLSLAVYEQYF. The DNA for the CDR3 is TGTGCCAGCAGCTTAAGCCTAGCGGTCTACGAGCAGTACTTC.

The chain combines TRBV18 with TRBJ1-2; D call uncertain. V was cut by 3 bases and J by 2 bases, with 7 bases left in between. This CDR3 has 13 amino acids. Germline assignment: CDR1 KGHSH and CDR2 LQKENI. CDR3 bases: TGTGCCAGCTCACCGTCCAGGAACTATGGCTACACCTTC. Translated, it gives CASSPSRNYGYTF.

V usage is TRBV10-2 and J usage is TRBJ1-2; D possibly corresponds to TRBD1 (5 bases). Germline V gives CDR1 WSHSY, CDR2 SAAADI. The germline V and J ends were trimmed by 4 bases and 0 bases, with 15 bases remaining between them. The CDR3 is 16 residues long. CDR3 nucleotides: TGCGCCAGCAGTGCAGAGGACACGTATACTAACTATGGCTACACCTTC. Protein product: CASSAEDTYTNYGYTF.

The chain uses TRBV7-9 and TRBJ2-7, with D tentatively TRBD1 (5 bases). There are 14 residues in the CDR3. CDR1 is SEHNR, CDR2 FQNEAQ, per germline (reference sequence). The V and J ends lost 0 bases and 2 bases respectively, with 8 bases between them. CDR3 nucleotide sequence: TGTGCCAGCAGCTTAGCAGAGGACACCTACGAGCAGTACTTC. The encoded protein is CASSLAEDTYEQYF.

The J gene is TRBJ2-1, the V gene TRBV7-2; 8 bases fit TRBD2. CDR3 size: 16 residues. The trim removed 6 bases at V and 8 bases at J, leaving 15 bases unmatched. Germline CDR1 and CDR2: SGHTA and FQGNSA. The CDR3 DNA follows: TGTGCCAGCAGAACCGCAGGGAGCGGGAGAATCGATGAGCAGTTCTTC. It encodes CASRTAGSGRIDEQFF.

This clone was counted a single time. The gene calls are TRBV27 and TRBJ1-1; 9 positions match TRBD1. With V trimmed by 7 bases and J by 1 base, 7 bases remained unmatched. The length of the CDR3 is 15 residues. Germline V gene sequence: CDR1 MNHEY, CDR2 SMNVEV (reference sequence). The CDR3 loop reads CASNLWTGANTEAFF. The DNA for the CDR3 is TGTGCCAGCAATTTGTGGACAGGGGCGAACACTGAAGCTTTCTTT.

This rearrangement joins TRBV5-6 to TRBJ2-5; possibly TRBD1 or TRBD2 for D (5 bases each). V was clipped by 2 bases and J by 2 bases, with 13 bases between them. Germline values: CDR1 SGHDT, CDR2 YYEEEE. The CDR3 extends over 15 amino acids. This CDR3 is CASSLPGPGQETQYF. The CDR3, as DNA: TGTGCCAGCAGCTTACCGGGACCAGGGCAAGAGACCCAGTACTTC.

This clone was counted once. The V call is TRBV4-3, the J call TRBJ2-1; tentative D call: TRBD1 (6 bases). V dropped 1 base and J dropped 14 bases, with 12 bases sitting between them. This CDR3 is 12 amino acids long. Germline loops: CDR1 LGHNA, CDR2 YSLEER. CDR3 in DNA: TGCGCCAGCAGCCAAGTGCGTGACAGGAAGTTCTTC. It specifies CASSQVRDRKFF.

The chain carries TRBV7-9 and TRBJ1-1; 7 nucleotides agree with TRBD1. The CDR3 spans 16 residues. V lost 5 bases and J lost 1; bases outside the gene matches: 10. Germline assignment: CDR1 SEHNR and CDR2 FQNEAQ (reference sequence). The CDR3 is CASSPGGPQRNTEAFF. For the CDR3, the DNA is TGTGCCAGCAGCCCAGGGGGACCCCAAAGGAACACTGAAGCTTTCTTT.

V is TRBV6-5 and J is TRBJ2-1, with 10 bases matching TRBD1. V was pared by 2 bases and J by 6 bases, with 7 bases of the junction left unmatched. Looked up from germline, CDR1 is MNHEY and CDR2 is SVGAGI. This CDR3 has 16 residues. CDR3 loop: CASSYEGTGVFNEQFF. CDR3 sequence (DNA): TGTGCCAGCAGTTACGAAGGGACAGGGGTTTTCAATGAGCAGTTCTTC.

This sequence joins TRBV11-3 and TRBJ2-5; D is undetermined. Germline loops: CDR1 SGHNT, CDR2 YENEEA. The CDR3 consists of 12 residues. V was cut by 2 bases and J by 3 bases, with 4 bases left in between. CDR3 DNA sequence: TGTGCCAGCAGCTTACACGAAGAGACCCAGTACTTC. This translates into CASSLHEETQYF.

The V gene is TRBV11-2, the J gene TRBJ1-1, with 7 nucleotides matching TRBD1. CDR1 and CDR2 from the germline V gene are SGHAT and FQNNGV. CDR3 length equals 12 residues. V lost 3 bases, J lost 10 bases, and 5 bases stayed unmatched. The CDR3, as DNA: TGTGCCAGCAGCTTCAGACAGGGTTCAGCTTTCTTT. Residues: CASSFRQGSAFF.

In this sample, this clone turned up once. The chain is built from TRBV13 and TRBJ2-1; D is uncertain. Per germline, CDR1 PRHDT and CDR2 FYEKMQ (reference sequence). The length of the CDR3 is 14 residues. V shed 5 bases and J shed 4 bases, with 12 bases lying between them. For the CDR3, the DNA is TGTGCCAGCAGCCGCCGGACCTGGTACAATGAGCAGTTCTTC. Translating gives CASSRRTWYNEQFF.

Only a few counts were recorded for this clone. The V gene is TRBV13, the J gene TRBJ2-7; D possibly corresponds to TRBD1 (6 bases). Germline V lookup: CDR1 PRHDT, CDR2 FYEKMQ (reference sequence). This CDR3 has 15 amino acids. Between the trimmed V and J ends, which lost 0 bases and 1 base, there was a span of 10 bases. DNA of the CDR3: TGTGCCAGCAGCTTAGGTGCCGGGACATCCTACGAGCAGTACTTC. Protein: CASSLGAGTSYEQYF.

CDR3 bases: TGCGCCAGCAGCTTGGCGCTTCTCCTAATGGAGGAGCAGTTCTTC. This sequence encodes CASSLALLLMEEQFF. V gene TRBV5-1 combines with J gene TRBJ2-1; D remains ambiguous. V was cut by 0 bases and J by 10 bases, with 17 bases left in between. The CDR3 has 15 residues. Germline lookup yields CDR1 SGHRS and CDR2 YFSETQ.